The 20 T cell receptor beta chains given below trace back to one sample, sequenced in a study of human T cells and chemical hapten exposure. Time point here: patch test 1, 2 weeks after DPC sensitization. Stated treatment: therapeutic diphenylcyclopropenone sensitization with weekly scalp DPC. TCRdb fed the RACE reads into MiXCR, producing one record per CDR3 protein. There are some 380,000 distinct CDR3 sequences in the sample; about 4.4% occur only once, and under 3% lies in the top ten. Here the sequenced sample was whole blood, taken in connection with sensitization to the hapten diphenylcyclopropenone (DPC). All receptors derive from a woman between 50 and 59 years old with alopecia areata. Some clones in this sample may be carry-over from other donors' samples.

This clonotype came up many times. CDR3 sequence: CASSFEYNSPLHF. CDR3 nucleotides: TGCGCCAGCAGCTTCGAATATAATTCACCCCTCCACTTT. The chain links TRBV5-1 to TRBJ1-6; D not resolved. Germline V gene data show CDR1 as SGHRS and CDR2 as YFSETQ. Trimming shortened V by 2 bases and J by 4 bases, and 4 bases separated the two germline ends. There are 13 residues in the CDR3.

CDR3: CASSYAAQGHEQYF. The CDR3 coding sequence is TGTGCCAGCAGTTACGCGGCGCAGGGCCACGAGCAGTACTTC. The chain recombines TRBV6-2 or TRBV6-3 with TRBJ2-7; D might be TRBD1 (5 bases). The CDR3 is made up of 14 amino acids. Germline assignment: CDR1 MNHEY and CDR2 SVGEGT. Trimming shortened V by 2 bases and J by 5 bases, and 13 bases separated the two germline ends.

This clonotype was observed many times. CDR3 DNA: TGTGCCAGCAGCAGTGGTCCTGATTCACCCCTCCACTTT. Translation: CASSSGPDSPLHF. The chain links TRBV5-5 to TRBJ1-6, with unresolved D. Trimming took off 4 bases at V and 8 bases at J, with 10 bases between the two ends. In germline, CDR1 is SGHKS, CDR2 YYEKEE (reference sequence). This CDR3 comprises 13 residues.

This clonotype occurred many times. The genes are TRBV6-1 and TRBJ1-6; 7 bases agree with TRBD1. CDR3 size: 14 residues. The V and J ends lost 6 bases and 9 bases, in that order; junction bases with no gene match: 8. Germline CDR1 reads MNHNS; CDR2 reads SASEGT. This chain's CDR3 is CASSPGQTTSPLHF. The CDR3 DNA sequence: TGTGCCAGCAGCCCGGGACAGACGACTTCACCCCTCCACTTT.

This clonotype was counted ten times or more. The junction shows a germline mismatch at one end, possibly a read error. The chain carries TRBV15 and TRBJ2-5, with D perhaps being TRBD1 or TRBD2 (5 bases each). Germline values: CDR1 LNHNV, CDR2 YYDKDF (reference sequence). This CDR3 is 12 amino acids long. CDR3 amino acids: CATSRVGESQYF. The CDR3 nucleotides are TGTGCCACCAGCAGAGTGGGGGAGAGCCAGTACTTC.

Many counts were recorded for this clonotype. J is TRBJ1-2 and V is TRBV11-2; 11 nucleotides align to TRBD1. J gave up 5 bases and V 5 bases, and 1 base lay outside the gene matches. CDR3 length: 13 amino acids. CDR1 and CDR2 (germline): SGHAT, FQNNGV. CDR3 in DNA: TGTGCCAGCAGCGGACAGGGGGCGTATGGCTACACCTTC. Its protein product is CASSGQGAYGYTF.

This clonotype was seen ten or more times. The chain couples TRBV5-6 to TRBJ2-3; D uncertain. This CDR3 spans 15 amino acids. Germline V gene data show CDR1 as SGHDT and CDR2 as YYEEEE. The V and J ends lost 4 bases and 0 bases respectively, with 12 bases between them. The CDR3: CASSPRSKSTDTQYF. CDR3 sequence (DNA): TGTGCCAGCAGCCCCCGATCCAAAAGCACAGATACGCAGTATTTT.

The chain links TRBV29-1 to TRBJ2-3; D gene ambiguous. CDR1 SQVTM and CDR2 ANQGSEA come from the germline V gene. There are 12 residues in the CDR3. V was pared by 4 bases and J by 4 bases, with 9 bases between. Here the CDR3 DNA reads TGCAGCGTTGCTTGGCCCCCAGATACGCAGTATTTT. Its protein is CSVAWPPDTQYF.

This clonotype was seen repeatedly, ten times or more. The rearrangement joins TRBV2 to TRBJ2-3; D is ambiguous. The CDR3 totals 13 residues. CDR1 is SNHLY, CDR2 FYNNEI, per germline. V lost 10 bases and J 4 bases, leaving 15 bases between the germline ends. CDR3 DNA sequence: TGTGCCACCGGGCCCACCCGGGCAGATACGCAGTATTTT. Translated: CATGPTRADTQYF.

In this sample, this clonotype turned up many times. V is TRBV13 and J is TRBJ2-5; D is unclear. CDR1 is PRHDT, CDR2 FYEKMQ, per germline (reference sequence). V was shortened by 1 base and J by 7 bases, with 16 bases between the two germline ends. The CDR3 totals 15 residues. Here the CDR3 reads CASSLAPDRSGTQYF. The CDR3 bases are TGTGCCAGCAGCTTAGCCCCAGATCGGTCCGGGACCCAGTACTTC.

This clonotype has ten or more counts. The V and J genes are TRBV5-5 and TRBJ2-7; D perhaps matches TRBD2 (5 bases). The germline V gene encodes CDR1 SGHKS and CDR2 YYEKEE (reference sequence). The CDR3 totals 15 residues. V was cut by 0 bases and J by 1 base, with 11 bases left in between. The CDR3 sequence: CASSLVPWRSYEQYF. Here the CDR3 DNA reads TGTGCCAGCAGCTTGGTCCCTTGGAGGTCCTACGAGCAGTACTTC.

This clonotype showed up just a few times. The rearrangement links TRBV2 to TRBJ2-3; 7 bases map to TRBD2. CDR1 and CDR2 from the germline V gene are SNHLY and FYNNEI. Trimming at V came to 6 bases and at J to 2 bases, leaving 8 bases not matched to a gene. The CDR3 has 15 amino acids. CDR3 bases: TGTGCCAGCAGGCCAAGCCTAGCGGCCACAGATACGCAGTATTTT. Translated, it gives CASRPSLAATDTQYF.

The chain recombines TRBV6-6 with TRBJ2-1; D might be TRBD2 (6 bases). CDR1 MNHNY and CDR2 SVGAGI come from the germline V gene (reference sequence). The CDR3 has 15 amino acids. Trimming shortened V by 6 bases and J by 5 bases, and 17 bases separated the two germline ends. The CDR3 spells CASRQGEDSDNEQFF. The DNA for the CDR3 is TGTGCCAGCAGACAAGGGGAGGACTCTGACAATGAGCAGTTCTTC.

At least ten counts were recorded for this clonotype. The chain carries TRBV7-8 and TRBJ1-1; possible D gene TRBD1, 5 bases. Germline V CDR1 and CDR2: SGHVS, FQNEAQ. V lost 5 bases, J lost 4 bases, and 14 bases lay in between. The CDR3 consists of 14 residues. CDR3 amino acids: CASSQPQGITEAFF. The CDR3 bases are TGTGCCAGCAGCCAGCCGCAGGGCATCACTGAAGCTTTCTTT. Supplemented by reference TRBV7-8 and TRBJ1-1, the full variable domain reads GAGVSQSPRYKVAKRGQDVALRCDPISGHVSLFWYQQALGQGPEFLTYFQNEAQLDKSGLPSDRFFAERPEGSVSTLKIQRTQQEDSAVYLCASSQPQGITEAFFGQGTRLTVV.

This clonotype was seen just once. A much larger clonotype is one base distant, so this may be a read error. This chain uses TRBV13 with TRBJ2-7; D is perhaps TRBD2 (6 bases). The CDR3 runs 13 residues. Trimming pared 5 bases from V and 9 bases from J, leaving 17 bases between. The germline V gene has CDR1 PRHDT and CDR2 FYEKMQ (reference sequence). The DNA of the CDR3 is TGTGCCAGCAGCCCAGGTACCTTGGAGGGGCAGTACTTC. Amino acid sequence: CASSPGTLEGQYF.

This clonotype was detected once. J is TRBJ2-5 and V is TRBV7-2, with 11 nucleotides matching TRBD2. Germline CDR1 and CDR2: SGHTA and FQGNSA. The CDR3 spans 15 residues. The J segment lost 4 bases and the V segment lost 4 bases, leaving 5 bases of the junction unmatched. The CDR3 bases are TGTGCCAGCAGCTCTAGCGGGGGGCTTCTAGAGACCCAGTACTTC. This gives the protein CASSSSGGLLETQYF.

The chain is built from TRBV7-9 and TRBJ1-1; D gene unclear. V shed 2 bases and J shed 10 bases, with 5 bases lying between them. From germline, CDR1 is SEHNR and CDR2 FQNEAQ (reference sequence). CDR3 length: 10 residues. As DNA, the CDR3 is TGTGCCAGCAGCTTAAATACAGCTTTCTTT. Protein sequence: CASSLNTAFF.

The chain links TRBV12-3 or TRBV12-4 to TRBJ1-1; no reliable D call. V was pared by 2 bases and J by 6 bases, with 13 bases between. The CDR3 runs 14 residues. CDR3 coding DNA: TGTGCCAGCAGTTTACGCGCAGTGAAGCCTGAAGCTTTCTTT. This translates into CASSLRAVKPEAFF.

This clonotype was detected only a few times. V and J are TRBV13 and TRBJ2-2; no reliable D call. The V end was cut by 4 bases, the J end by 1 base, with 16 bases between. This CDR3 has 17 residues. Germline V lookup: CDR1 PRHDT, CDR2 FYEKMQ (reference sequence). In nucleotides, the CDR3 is TGTGCCAGCAGCTCACATACCCTTGACGGGAACACCGGGGAGCTGTTTTTT. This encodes CASSSHTLDGNTGELFF. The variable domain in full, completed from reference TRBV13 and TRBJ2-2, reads AAGVIQSPRHLIKEKRETATLKCYPIPRHDTVYWYQQGPGQDPQFLISFYEKMQSDKGSIPDRFSAQQFSDYHSELNMSSLELGDSALYFCASSSHTLDGNTGELFFGEGSRLTVL.

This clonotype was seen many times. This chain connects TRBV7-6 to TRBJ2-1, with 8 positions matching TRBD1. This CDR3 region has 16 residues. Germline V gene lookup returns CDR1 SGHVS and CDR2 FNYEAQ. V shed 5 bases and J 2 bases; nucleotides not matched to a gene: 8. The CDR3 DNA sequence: TGTGCCAGCAGCGTAAGACAGGGGTACCCCTACAATGAGCAGTTCTTC. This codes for CASSVRQGYPYNEQFF.